This entry is about one T cell receptor beta chain. As yet, its antigen is unknown. This CDR3 spans 11 amino acids. Germline V gene sequence: CDR1 LNHDA, CDR2 SQIVND (reference sequence). V was trimmed by 1 base and J by 7 bases, leaving 5 bases between them. This sample was taken from a study of T cells in Graves' hyperthyroidism and ophthalmopathy. Regarding the study as a whole: The blood repertoire included most of the expanded thyroid clonotypes above 0.001. Ophthalmopathy was separated from stable hyperthyroidism by a 13 V-J model.

If no ophthalmopathy progression occurred within 18 months, Graves' hyperthyroidism was stable. Pregnant or lactating patients were excluded, as were those with uncontrolled infection or other autoimmune disease. Template material for amplifying TCR beta CDR3 regions consisted of RNA transcripts. Initially, a first-round RT-PCR of the TCR CDR3 employed the HTBI primer set. One entry per CDR3 protein results from TCRdb running MiXCR on the multiplex PCR reads. Here the sample spans some 770,000 distinct CDR3 sequences, roughly 17% being singletons. The TCR originated in a man between 18 and 35 years old with Graves' hyperthyroidism. The chain has TRBV19 and TRBJ2-7; D gene uncertain. Sequenced: blood. The CDR3 sequence is CASSIGEEQYF. Here the CDR3 DNA reads TGTGCCAGTAGTATAGGAGAGGAGCAGTACTTC.